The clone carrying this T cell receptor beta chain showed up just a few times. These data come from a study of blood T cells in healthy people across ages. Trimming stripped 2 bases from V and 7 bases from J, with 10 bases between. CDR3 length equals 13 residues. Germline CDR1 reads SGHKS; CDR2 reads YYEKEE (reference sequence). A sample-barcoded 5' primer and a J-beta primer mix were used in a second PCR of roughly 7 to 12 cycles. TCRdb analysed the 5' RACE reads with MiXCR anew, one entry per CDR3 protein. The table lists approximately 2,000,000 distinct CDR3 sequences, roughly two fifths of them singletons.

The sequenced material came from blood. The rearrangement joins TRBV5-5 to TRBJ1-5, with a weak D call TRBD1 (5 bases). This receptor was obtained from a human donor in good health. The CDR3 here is CASSFPGGQPQHF. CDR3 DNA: TGTGCCAGCAGCTTCCCGGGGGGGCAGCCCCAGCATTTT.